Listed below are T cell receptor beta chains from one sample, sequenced in a study of T cell repertoires in cytomegalovirus infection. MiXCR, applied by TCRdb to the reads, yields one record per CDR3 protein. The sample lists approximately 250,000 distinct CDR3 sequences, over 20% occurring once. The sample was CD8+ T cells from PBMCs. The receptors come from a human donor in good health (CMV status not recorded). Some clones in this sample may be carry-over from other donors' samples. CDR3s include the opening cysteine and the closing phenylalanine or tryptophan. A D gene is named only where the DNA matches it firmly. Expanded clones are given a class, and other clones once, few, many or no size at all.

TRBD1 | TRBJ1-5 | TRBV19 | once | TGTGCCAGTACCCTACAGGGGGCGAGCAATCAGCCCCAGCATTTT | CASTLQGASNQPQHF
. | TRBJ2-7 | TRBV20-1 | few | TGCAGTGCTAGCTCTTCCTTGGGCACCGAGCAGTACTTC | CSASSSLGTEQYF
TRBD1 | TRBJ1-1 | TRBV6-6 | . | TGTGCCAGCAGCTGGGGGACAGGGGCCGTGAACACTGAAGCTTTCTTT | CASSWGTGAVNTEAFF
. | TRBJ1-1 | TRBV2 | many | TGTGCCAGCAGTGAAGGGGAGACTGAAGCTTTCTTT | CASSEGETEAFF
TRBD1 | TRBJ2-3 | TRBV12-3/TRBV12-4 | few | TGTGCCAGCAGTTTGACAGGGGGCCCAGATACGCAGTATTTT | CASSLTGGPDTQYF
. | TRBJ2-1 | TRBV10-3 | few | TGTGCCATCAGTGAGCCCGAGGGGGACGCGAGCTCCTACAATGAGCAGTTCTTC | CAISEPEGDASSYNEQFF
TRBD1 | TRBJ1-6 | TRBV7-2 | many | TGTGCCAGCAGCTTAACTTACAGGGGTTCCTATAATTCACCCCTCCACTTT | CASSLTYRGSYNSPLHF
. | TRBJ1-2 | TRBV4-1 | few | TGCGCCAGCAGCCAAGAGGCAGGGCCTGGCTACACCTTC | CASSQEAGPGYTF
. | TRBJ2-5 | TRBV7-2 | many | TGTGCCAGCAGCTATTGGGGGGCTAGGCAAGAGACCCAGTACTTC | CASSYWGARQETQYF
. | TRBJ2-1 | TRBV19 | . | TGTGCCAGTAGTTTTGGGCTCAATGAGCAGTTCTTC | CASSFGLNEQFF
. | TRBJ2-2 | TRBV12-3/TRBV12-4 | many | TGTGCCAGCAGTCCCCACATGAACACCGGGGAGCTGTTTTTT | CASSPHMNTGELFF
. | TRBJ2-7 | TRBV29-1 | few | TGCAGCGTTGAAGATGGCGATAAGGATGGTCCCGAGCAGTACTTC | CSVEDGDKDGPEQYF
. | TRBJ2-7 | TRBV14 | once | TGTGCCAGCAGTTCAGAGTTAGCCTACGAGCAGTACTTC | CASSSELAYEQYF
. | TRBJ2-7 | TRBV29-1 | . | TGCAGCTTTGTCGGACGTACCTACGAGCAGTACTTC | CSFVGRTYEQYF
. | TRBJ2-3 | TRBV25-1 | few | TGTGCCAGCAGTGAAGCGGGTCGTAGCACAGATACGCAGTATTTT | CASSEAGRSTDTQYF
. | TRBJ2-3 | TRBV2 | . | TGTGCCAGCGTAGAAGCAGATACGCAGTATTTT | CASVEADTQYF
TRBD1 | TRBJ1-1 | TRBV28 | many | TGTGCCAGCAGTTTCGGACAGGGTTGGACTGAAGCTTTCTTT | CASSFGQGWTEAFF
. | TRBJ2-1 | TRBV2 | . | TGTGCCAGCAGTGAGGGCAGTTTCTCCTACAATGAGCAGTTCTTC | CASSEGSFSYNEQFF
. | TRBJ2-3 | TRBV9 | . | TGTGCCAGCAGCGGGCAAACTGGGATGGTCACAGATACGCAGTATTTT | CASSGQTGMVTDTQYF
. | TRBJ1-1 | TRBV7-2 | many | TGTGCCAGCAGCCCAAAACAGCAGCTGAACACTGAAGCTTTCTTT | CASSPKQQLNTEAFF
TRBD2 | TRBJ2-5 | TRBV11-1 | . | TGTGCCAACGAGGGTCTAGCGGGCGAAGAGACCCAGTACTTC | CANEGLAGEETQYF
TRBD1 | TRBJ2-7 | TRBV7-9 | few | TGTGCCAGCAGCTCGACAGGGCAAGGGAACGAGCAGTACTTC | CASSSTGQGNEQYF
. | TRBJ2-3 | TRBV7-8 | few | TGTGCCAGCAGCTTAGCGCTGGTAGCGACAGATACGCAGTATTTT | CASSLALVATDTQYF
. | TRBJ2-4 | TRBV7-2 | many | TGTGCCAGCAGCTTAGCAGGGATGGCCAAAAACATTCAGTACTTC | CASSLAGMAKNIQYF
. | TRBJ1-6 | TRBV9 | . | TGTGCCAGCAGCGACTGGACAGATTTTAATTCACCCCTCCACTTT | CASSDWTDFNSPLHF
. | TRBJ2-7 | TRBV7-4 | . | TGTGCCAGCAGCTTAGGGGGCCGGCGGGAGCAGTACTTC | CASSLGGRREQYF
TRBD2 | TRBJ2-1 | TRBV12-3/TRBV12-4 | . | TGTGCCAGCAGACCCACACTCGGCCCCCGGGGGGATGAGCAGTTCTTC | CASRPTLGPRGDEQFF
TRBD1 | TRBJ1-6 | TRBV15 | few | TGTGCCACCAGCAGATCAACAGGGGCAAATTCACCCCTCCACTTT | CATSRSTGANSPLHF
. | TRBJ1-1 | TRBV28 | few | TGTGCCAGCAGTATAACCCCGGGGGACACTGAAGCTTTCTTT | CASSITPGDTEAFF
. | TRBJ2-2 | TRBV7-9 | few | TGTGCCAGCAGCTTAGCGCAGGACAGCCTGGGGGACACCGGGGAGCTGTTTTTT | CASSLAQDSLGDTGELFF
TRBD2 | TRBJ2-1 | TRBV7-9 | . | TGTGCCAGCAGCTTCTCCCTTAGCGGGGGGTCGTACAATGAGCAGTTCTTC | CASSFSLSGGSYNEQFF
. | TRBJ2-2 | TRBV7-9 | many | TGTGCCAGCAGCCGGTGGGCAGATAACACCGGGGAGCTGTTTTTT | CASSRWADNTGELFF
. | TRBJ1-1 | TRBV2 | few | TGTGCCAGCAGTGTTGGGCAGGGGCCCGTGATAGCTTTCTTT | CASSVGQGPVIAFF
TRBD1 | TRBJ2-7 | TRBV28 | . | TGTGCCAGCAGTGACAGGGGCCCAGGGCAGTACTTC | CASSDRGPGQYF
. | TRBJ2-7 | TRBV19 | many | TGTGCCAGTAGTATAGATGAGGGATACGAGCAGTACTTC | CASSIDEGYEQYF
TRBD1 | TRBJ2-7 | TRBV7-9 | . | TGTGCCACCACGGGACAGTACTCCTACGAGCAGTACTTC | CATTGQYSYEQYF
. | TRBJ1-2 | TRBV28 | few | TGTGCCAGCAGTTTAGGACTATCGGACAGTGGGGGCTATGGCTACACCTTC | CASSLGLSDSGGYGYTF
. | TRBJ2-5 | TRBV11-2 | . | TGTGCCAGCAGCTTAGGCACAGTCATGGGAGAGACCCAGTACTTC | CASSLGTVMGETQYF
. | TRBJ1-5 | TRBV7-9 | . | TGTGCCAGCAGCCGTGGAGGTCAGTCCCAGCATTTT | CASSRGGQSQHF
. | TRBJ2-4 | TRBV10-3 | . | TGTGCCATCAGTGAGTCGGGGGGGCCCACCAAAAACATTCAGTACTTC | CAISESGGPTKNIQYF
. | TRBJ2-7 | TRBV12-3/TRBV12-4 | many | TGTGCCAGCAGCCACAGGGAGCGCTCCTACGAGCAGTACTTC | CASSHRERSYEQYF
. | TRBJ1-1 | TRBV27 | few | TGTGCCAGCAGACAAACAGGGTTCACTGAAGCTTTCTTT | CASRQTGFTEAFF
. | TRBJ2-3 | TRBV19 | . | TGTGCCAGTAGTATTTGGACAGACAACACAGATACGCAGTATTTT | CASSIWTDNTDTQYF
. | TRBJ2-7 | TRBV6-1 | . | TGTGCCAGCAGCCTACACCCTCAAGGGGCCTACGAGCAGTACTTC | CASSLHPQGAYEQYF
. | TRBJ2-3 | TRBV20-1 | . | TGCAGTGCCCCGGACAGCTTCACAGATACGCAGTATTTT | CSAPDSFTDTQYF
TRBD2 | TRBJ2-1 | TRBV24-1 | . | TGTGCCACCAGTGATTTGAATCCGACTAGCGGAGAGATCAATGAGCAGTTCTTC | CATSDLNPTSGEINEQFF
TRBD1 | TRBJ2-7 | TRBV28 | . | TGTGCCAGCAGTAGGACAGGGGTCCTCTACGAGCAGTACTTC | CASSRTGVLYEQYF
. | TRBJ2-7 | TRBV19 | . | TGTGCCAGTAGTATTCAAGGCCGGGTGGACGAGCAGTACTTC | CASSIQGRVDEQYF
. | TRBJ2-3 | TRBV25-1 | . | TGTGCCAGCAGTATCGGGGCGCCAGATATGCAGTATTTT | CASSIGAPDMQYF
. | TRBJ2-2 | TRBV7-9 | . | TGTGCCAGCTCCAGGGGAAGTGCTACCGGGGAGCTGTTTTTT | CASSRGSATGELFF
. | TRBJ2-1 | TRBV28 | . | TGTGCCAGCAGGCCCCTGGAGGTAGACAATGAGCAGTTCTTC | CASRPLEVDNEQFF
. | TRBJ1-2 | TRBV19 | . | TGTGCCAGTAGTATTATCGGCAGGATGGATCCTAACTATGGCTACACCTTC | CASSIIGRMDPNYGYTF
. | TRBJ2-1 | TRBV7-9 | few | TGTGCCAGCAGCTTACTCGCCCATGAGCAGTTCTTC | CASSLLAHEQFF
TRBD1 | TRBJ1-2 | TRBV18 | . | TGTGCCAGCTCACCACCGGGACAGGGCTACACCTTC | CASSPPGQGYTF
. | TRBJ2-7 | TRBV7-8 | many | TGTGCCAGCAGCTTAGAGCAAGGGAACTACGAGCAGTACTTC | CASSLEQGNYEQYF